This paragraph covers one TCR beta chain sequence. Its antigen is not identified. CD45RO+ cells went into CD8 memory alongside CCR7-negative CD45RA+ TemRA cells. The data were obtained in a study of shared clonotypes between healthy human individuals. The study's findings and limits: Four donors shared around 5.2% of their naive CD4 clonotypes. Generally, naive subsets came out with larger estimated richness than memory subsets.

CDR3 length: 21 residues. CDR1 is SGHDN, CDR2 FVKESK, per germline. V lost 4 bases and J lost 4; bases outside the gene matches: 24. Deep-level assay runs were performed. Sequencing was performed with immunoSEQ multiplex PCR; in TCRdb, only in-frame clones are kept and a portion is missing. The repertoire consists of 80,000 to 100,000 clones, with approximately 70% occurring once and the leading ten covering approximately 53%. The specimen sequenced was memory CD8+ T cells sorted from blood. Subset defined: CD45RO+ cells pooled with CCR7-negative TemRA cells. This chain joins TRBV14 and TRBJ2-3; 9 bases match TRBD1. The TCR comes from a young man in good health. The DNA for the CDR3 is TGTGCCAGCAGCCCACTCTCCGGACAGGGGCTTGGATTTTACGCTTCAGATACGCAGTATTTT. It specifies CASSPLSGQGLGFYASDTQYF.